Sequencing of this T cell receptor beta chain was carried out in a study of cytomegalovirus exposure and HLA in healthy donors. Germline CDR1 and CDR2: SGHRS and YFSETQ. CDR3 size: 14 residues. The trim removed 0 bases at V and 4 bases at J, leaving 4 bases unmatched. This PCR relied on a set of 60 Vbeta primers and 13 Jbeta primers. The data were produced by immunoSEQ multiplex PCR, yet TCRdb's version contains in-frame clones alone and is incomplete. This table holds 150,000 to 200,000 clones. The chain employs TRBV5-1 and TRBJ2-7; 7 bases are shared with TRBD2. The sample was PBMCs. This TCR derives from a woman aged 55-69 years in good health and CMV-seronegative. In DNA, the CDR3 is TGCGCCAGCAGCTTGGGTAGCGGGCGGTACGAGCAGTACTTC. Its translation is CASSLGSGRYEQYF.